This T cell receptor beta chain is drawn from a study of cytomegalovirus exposure and HLA in healthy donors. Both 60 Vbeta primers and 13 Jbeta primers went into the PCR. Some clones are missing from TCRdb's copy, which holds only in-frame ones; the method was immunoSEQ multiplex PCR. The repertoire consists of 11,000 to 15,000 clones, with approximately 57% occurring once and the leading ten covering around a sixth. Germline CDR1 GTSNPN, CDR2 SVGIG (reference sequence). The CDR3 runs 12 residues. The V and J ends lost 7 bases and 3 bases, in that order; junction bases with no gene match: 5. This TCR was sampled from a woman between 45 and 60 years old in good health and CMV-seropositive. The sequenced sample was PBMCs. This chain joins TRBV30 and TRBJ1-2, with 7 bases lining up with TRBD1. The CDR3: CAFDRAYYGYTF. The CDR3 bases are TGTGCCTTCGACAGGGCATACTATGGCTACACCTTC.